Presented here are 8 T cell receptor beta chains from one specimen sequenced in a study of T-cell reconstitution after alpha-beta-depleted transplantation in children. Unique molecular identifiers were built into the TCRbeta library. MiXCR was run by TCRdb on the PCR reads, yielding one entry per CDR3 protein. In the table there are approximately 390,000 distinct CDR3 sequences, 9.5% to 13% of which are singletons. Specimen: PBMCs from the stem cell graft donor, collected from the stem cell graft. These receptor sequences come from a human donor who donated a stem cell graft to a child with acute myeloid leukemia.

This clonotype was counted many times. The CDR3 nucleotides are TGCAGTGCTAGAGATCATAGGACTGGCAATGAAAAACTGTTTTTT. This codes for CSARDHRTGNEKLFF. The V gene is TRBV20-1, the J gene TRBJ1-4; D ambiguous. The V end was cut by 0 bases, the J end by 5 bases, with 13 bases between. This CDR3 contains 15 residues. Per germline, CDR1 DFQATT and CDR2 SNEGSKA (reference sequence).

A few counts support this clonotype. CDR3 residues: CASSLDRLVNEQFF. The CDR3 DNA follows: TGTGCCAGCAGCTTAGACAGACTCGTCAATGAGCAGTTCTTC. This chain uses TRBV13 with TRBJ2-1, with D uncertain. CDR3 length equals 14 residues. Trimming pared 1 base from V and 6 bases from J, leaving 10 bases between. Germline loops: CDR1 PRHDT, CDR2 FYEKMQ (reference sequence).

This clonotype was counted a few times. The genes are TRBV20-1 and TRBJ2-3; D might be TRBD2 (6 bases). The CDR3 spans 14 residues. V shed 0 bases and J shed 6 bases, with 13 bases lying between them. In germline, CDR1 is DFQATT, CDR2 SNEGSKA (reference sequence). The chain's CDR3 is CSARDWAGTDTQYF. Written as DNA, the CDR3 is TGCAGTGCTAGAGATTGGGCGGGGACGGATACGCAGTATTTT.

The CDR3 is CASRQGDTGELFF. CDR3 nucleotides: TGTGCCAGCCGACAGGGAGACACCGGGGAGCTGTTTTTT. V is TRBV12-3 or TRBV12-4 and J is TRBJ2-2, with 7 bases matching TRBD1. J was trimmed by 3 bases and V by 8 bases; bases with no gene match: 3. This CDR3 is 13 amino acids long.

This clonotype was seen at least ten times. The CDR3 coding sequence is TGTGCCAGCAGCTCCTCACAGGGGTGGGAGCAGTACTTC. This gives the protein CASSSSQGWEQYF. V gene TRBV5-6 combines with J gene TRBJ2-7, with 7 positions matching TRBD1. The V and J ends lost 3 bases and 7 bases, in that order; junction bases with no gene match: 7. Germline CDR1 SGHDT, CDR2 YYEEEE. The CDR3 sequence is 13 residues long.

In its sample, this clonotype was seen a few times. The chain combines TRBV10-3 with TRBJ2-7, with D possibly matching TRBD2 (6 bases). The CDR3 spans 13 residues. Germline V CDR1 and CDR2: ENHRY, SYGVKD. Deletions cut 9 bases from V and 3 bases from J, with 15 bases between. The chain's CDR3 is CAIRPAGFYEQYF. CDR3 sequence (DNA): TGTGCCATTCGCCCAGCGGGTTTCTACGAGCAGTACTTC.

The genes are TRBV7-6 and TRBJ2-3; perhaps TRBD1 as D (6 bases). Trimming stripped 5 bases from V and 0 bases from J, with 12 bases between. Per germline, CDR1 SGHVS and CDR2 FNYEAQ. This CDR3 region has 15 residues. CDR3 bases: TGTGCCAGCAGCCAGGGGCCCTCTAGCACAGATACGCAGTATTTT. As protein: CASSQGPSSTDTQYF.

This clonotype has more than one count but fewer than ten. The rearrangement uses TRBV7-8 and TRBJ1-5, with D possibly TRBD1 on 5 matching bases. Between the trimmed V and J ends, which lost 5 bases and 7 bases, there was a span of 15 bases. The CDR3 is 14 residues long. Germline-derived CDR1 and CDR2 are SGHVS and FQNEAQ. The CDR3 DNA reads TGTGCCAGCAGCCCTGGGGGGGGGTTCCAGCCCCAGCATTTT. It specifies CASSPGGGFQPQHF.